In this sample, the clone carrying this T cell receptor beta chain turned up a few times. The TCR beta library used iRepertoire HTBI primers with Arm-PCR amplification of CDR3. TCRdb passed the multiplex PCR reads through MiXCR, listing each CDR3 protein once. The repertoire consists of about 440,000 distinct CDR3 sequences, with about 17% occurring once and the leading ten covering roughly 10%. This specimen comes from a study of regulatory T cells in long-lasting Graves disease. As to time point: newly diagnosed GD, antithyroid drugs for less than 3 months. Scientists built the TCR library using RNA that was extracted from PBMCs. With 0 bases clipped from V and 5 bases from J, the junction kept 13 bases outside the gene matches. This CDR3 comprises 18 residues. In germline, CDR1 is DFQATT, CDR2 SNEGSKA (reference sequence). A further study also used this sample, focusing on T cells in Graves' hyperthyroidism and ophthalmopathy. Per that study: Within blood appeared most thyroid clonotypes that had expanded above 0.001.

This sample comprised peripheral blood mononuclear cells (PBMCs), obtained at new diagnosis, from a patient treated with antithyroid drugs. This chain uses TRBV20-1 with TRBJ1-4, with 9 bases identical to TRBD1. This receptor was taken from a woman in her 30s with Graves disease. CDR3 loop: CSARDRAGGTGPNEKLFF. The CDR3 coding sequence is TGCAGTGCTAGAGACCGCGCGGGGGGGACAGGGCCCAATGAAAAACTGTTTTTT.